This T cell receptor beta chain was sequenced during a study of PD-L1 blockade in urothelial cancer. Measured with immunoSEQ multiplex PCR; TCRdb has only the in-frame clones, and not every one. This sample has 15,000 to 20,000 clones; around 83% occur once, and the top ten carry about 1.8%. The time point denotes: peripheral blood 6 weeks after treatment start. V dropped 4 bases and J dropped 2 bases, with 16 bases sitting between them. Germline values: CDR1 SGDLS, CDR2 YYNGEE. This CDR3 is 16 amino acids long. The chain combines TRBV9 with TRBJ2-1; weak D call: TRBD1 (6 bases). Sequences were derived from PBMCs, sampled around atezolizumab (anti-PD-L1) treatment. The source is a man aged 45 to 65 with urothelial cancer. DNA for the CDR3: TGTGCCAGCAGCCTACGGACAGAGAAACCCTACAATGAGCAGTTCTTC. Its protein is CASSLRTEKPYNEQFF.